This TCR beta chain was sequenced during a study of glioma-infiltrating T cells (dated by TCRdb to 2016 to 2018). With regard to the full study: Low-grade gliomas were WHO grade II oligodendrogliomas or astrocytomas, and glioblastomas were WHO grade IV tumors sampled at initial rather than recurrent diagnosis. Three low-grade glioma patients, seven or eight primary glioblastoma patients, and three non-glioma patients who contributed non-neoplastic brain tissue made up the paired cohort. To gauge divergence between tissue and blood T-cell populations, every tissue-infiltrating repertoire was compared against the peripheral blood repertoire from the same patient. Sequencing of TCR alpha- and beta-chain repertoires was performed on glioma tissue, on non-neoplastic brain tissue, and on matched peripheral blood mononuclear cells. Before surgery, glioma patients were given dexamethasone for six or fewer days. Blood libraries targeted about 4- to 10-fold sequencing coverage of about 920,000 peripheral T cells.

Immediately after resection, surgical brain or tumor specimens were cryofrozen in liquid nitrogen, and peripheral blood cells were collected at the same time. TCR alpha and beta CDR3 regions were amplified with the iRepertoire nested amplicon-rescue multiplex PCR (arm-PCR) platform from RNA. The input for one-step reverse transcription and amplification was roughly 100-450 ng of either tissue mRNA or PBMC total RNA. Following bead purification, Illumina adapters were added through a secondary multiplex PCR, and the libraries were then gel-purified between 200 and 400 bp. The libraries contained internal 6-nucleotide barcodes that were used for demultiplexing. Sequencing of libraries was performed on an Illumina MiSeq with 2x220 or 2x250 nucleotide paired-end reads. In the source study's methods: Paired reads were merged using FLASH 1.2.11 and aligned with BWA-MEM to the GRCh37 human genome, and TRA and TRB reads were then extracted. An IMGT-derived reference of cassette sequences and CDR3 motifs, with pseudogenes included, was used for V and J assignment. Reads were translated in three frames, and productive CDR3s were defined as those with a C...FGXG motif and no stop codons. Unique combinations of V-J cassette pair and CDR3 amino acid sequence were defined as clonotypes. Hamming distance filtering was applied to reads, with thresholds set by the sequence error rate of each sample in mapped regions. Using fastp at Q25 and MiXCR, TCRdb reprocessed the public reads and kept productive beta chains. Here each entry gathers all rows of one CDR3 protein and keeps the most common genes and DNA. V and J calls and clone size were set by TCRdb, not the authors. The sample table contains around 350,000 distinct CDR3 sequences; only one count was recorded for 41% of them. The ten top clones hold around 13% of the sample.

What the work shows at the level of the full study, not this receptor alone: Very few CDR3 sequences were found to be shared between tissue and blood, and this scarcity was attributed to high CDR3 diversity and limited sampling. VJ-independent divergence between tissue and blood was below expectation in non-neoplastic patients but above expectation in all gliomas, especially low-grade gliomas. Small numbers underpinned the group comparisons: under ten glioblastoma patients, three low-grade glioma patients and three non-neoplastic patients. Patients with low tissue-blood divergence were marked by a signature set of shared blood CDR3 motifs, and this signature set was depleted in highly divergent patients.

The CDR3, from cysteine to phenylalanine, totals 15 residues. Only CDR3 DNA is held: 45 bases, read in frame from base 1. The germline V gene (reference sequence) specifies MNHEY as CDR1 and SMNVEV as CDR2. Germline trimming amounts to 6 bases on V and 4 bases on J, with 9 as the count of junction bases outside the gene matches. This clonotype came up a few times. Its binding antigen is unknown. No base quality values were provided; no much bigger clone lies one nucleotide off. This TCR was recovered from a human donor with low-grade glioma or glioblastoma, undergoing nonglioma brain surgery, or in good health (not recorded which). The sequenced sample was glioma tissue, nonneoplastic brain tissue, or PBMCs (not recorded which). The sequence is built from TRBV27 and TRBJ1-2; TRBD1 agrees with 9 junctional bases. This receptor carries the CDR3 CASSLTGTGFYGYTF. DNA sequence: TGTGCCAGCAGCTTGACCGGGACAGGGTTCTATGGCTACACCTTC.